This entry lists 15 T cell receptor beta chains sequenced from one sample in a study of T cells after posttransplantation cyclophosphamide. Assay: immunoSEQ multiplex PCR; the TCRdb copy retains only in-frame clones and omits some. The table shows approximately 47,000 clones, with roughly 93% occurring only once. The specimen sequenced was PBMCs. These receptors all come from a woman between 50 and 59 years old in good health and a related stem cell transplant donor.

The rearrangement uses TRBV5-1 and TRBJ2-1, with 7 positions matching TRBD2. Trimming took 1 base from V and 7 from J; bases not matched to a gene: 23. Germline V gene data show CDR1 as SGHRS and CDR2 as YFSETQ. CDR3 length: 20 amino acids. CDR3 in amino acids: CASSLSWDYSTMNVGNEQFF. The CDR3 DNA follows: TGCGCCAGCAGCTTGAGTTGGGACTACAGTACAATGAACGTAGGGAATGAGCAGTTCTTC.

This clone occurred once. J is TRBJ2-7 and V is TRBV6-5; D possibly corresponds to TRBD1 (5 bases). V lost 2 bases and J lost 2, with 7 bases in between. Germline values: CDR1 MNHEY, CDR2 SVGAGI. This CDR3 is built from 13 residues. The CDR3 DNA reads as TGTGCCAGCAGTTACGACAGTACCTACGAGCAGTACTTC. Its translation: CASSYDSTYEQYF.

This chain connects TRBV5-1 to TRBJ2-7, with TRBD1 matching over 9 bases. Germline V lookup: CDR1 SGHRS, CDR2 YFSETQ. Losses at the gene ends were 3 bases for V and 1 base for J; bases not matched to a gene: 8. The CDR3 covers 16 residues. CDR3 sequence: CASSSIPGQGSYEQYF. The CDR3 DNA follows: TGCGCCAGCAGCTCCATTCCGGGACAGGGATCCTACGAGCAGTACTTC.

The chain couples TRBV29-1 to TRBJ2-7, with TRBD1 matching over 12 bases. The CDR3 has 13 amino acids. The V gene end was trimmed by 6 bases and the J gene end by 6 bases; junction bases not matched to a gene: 6. Germline V gene lookup returns CDR1 SQVTM and CDR2 ANQGSEA. The CDR3 spells CSVRGQGAGEQYF. DNA for the CDR3: TGCAGCGTCCGGGGACAGGGGGCAGGCGAGCAGTACTTC.

The chain links TRBV7-9 to TRBJ2-7; 7 bases fit TRBD2. Germline V gene lookup returns CDR1 SEHNR and CDR2 FQNEAQ (reference sequence). CDR3 size: 14 residues. After removal of 5 bases from V and 6 bases from J, the junction contained 10 bases not matched to a gene. CDR3 in amino acids: CASSNEWGGIEQYF. The DNA for the CDR3 is TGTGCCAGCAGCAACGAGTGGGGAGGGATCGAGCAGTACTTC. The full variable domain, rest sourced from reference TRBV7-9 and TRBJ2-7, is DTGVSQNPRHKITKRGQNVTFRCDPISEHNRLYWYRQTLGQGPEFLTYFQNEAQLEKSRLLSDRFSAERPKGSFSTLEIQRTEQGDSAMYLCASSNEWGGIEQYFGPGTRLTVT.

This clone appeared once. This chain joins TRBV7-9 and TRBJ1-5; a possible D gene is TRBD1 (5 bases). The germline V gene encodes CDR1 SEHNR and CDR2 FQNEAQ (reference sequence). The CDR3 extends over 14 amino acids. Trimming removed 5 bases from V and 3 bases from J, with 11 bases in between. In DNA, the CDR3 is TGTGCCAGCAGCCCTCGGGACTCCAATCAGCCCCAGCATTTT. Translation: CASSPRDSNQPQHF.

The CDR3 DNA reads as TGTGCCAGCAGCGGGAAGGGGTCACCCCTCCACTTT. Translated: CASSGKGSPLHF. The chain is built from TRBV7-9 and TRBJ1-6; TRBD1 is a possible D gene (5 bases). There are 12 residues in the CDR3. Germline V lookup: CDR1 SEHNR, CDR2 FQNEAQ (reference sequence). The V and J ends lost 5 bases and 10 bases respectively, with 9 bases between them.

The chain carries TRBV27 and TRBJ1-2; 8 bases map to TRBD1. This CDR3 spans 16 amino acids. CDR1 MNHEY and CDR2 SMNVEV come from the germline V gene (reference sequence). V lost 2 bases and J lost 8; bases outside the gene matches: 13. The CDR3 sequence is CASSLGDGQGSGGYTF. The DNA for the CDR3 is TGTGCCAGCAGTTTAGGGGACGGACAGGGATCGGGGGGCTACACCTTC.

This clone has only one observation. The V call is TRBV6-1, the J call TRBJ2-7; the match to TRBD2 covers 7 bases. The CDR3 totals 15 residues. Germline V gene sequence: CDR1 MNHNS, CDR2 SASEGT. Losses at the gene ends were 4 bases for V and 2 bases for J; bases not matched to a gene: 8. Here the CDR3 reads CASSGAREAPYEQYF. The DNA of the CDR3 is TGTGCCAGCAGTGGTGCCCGGGAGGCCCCCTACGAGCAGTACTTC.

This chain joins TRBV6-5 and TRBJ2-2; D might be TRBD2 (6 bases). Germline loops: CDR1 MNHEY, CDR2 SVGAGI. The V end lost 2 bases, the J end lost 2 bases, and 12 bases lay between the germline ends. The CDR3 extends over 16 amino acids. The DNA for the CDR3 is TGTGCCAGCAGTTACCCGACCGGGACTAACACCGGGGAGCTGTTTTTT. It yields the protein CASSYPTGTNTGELFF.

The chain has TRBV19 and TRBJ2-3; a possible D gene is TRBD1 (7 bases). The V and J ends lost 7 bases and 2 bases respectively, with 16 bases between them. Germline values: CDR1 LNHDA, CDR2 SQIVND (reference sequence). The CDR3 contains 15 residues. The CDR3, as DNA: TGTGCCAGTACGGAGGGGGCCAGCTCCACAGATACGCAGTATTTT. It yields the protein CASTEGASSTDTQYF.

A single count supports this clone. The chain employs TRBV6-1 and TRBJ2-7; D is perhaps TRBD1 (5 bases). This CDR3 is 15 amino acids long. V lost 4 bases and J 3 bases, leaving 16 bases between the germline ends. CDR1 is MNHNS and CDR2 is SASEGT in the germline V gene. The DNA of the CDR3 is TGTGCCAGCAGTGTCCTAGAGGCAGGGATCTACGAGCAGTACTTC. Its translation is CASSVLEAGIYEQYF.

This rearrangement joins TRBV28 to TRBJ1-1; D is uncertain. Germline V lookup: CDR1 MDHEN, CDR2 SYDVKM. The CDR3 has 14 residues. The V gene lost 5 bases and the J gene lost 0 bases, with 10 bases spanning the gap. The CDR3 region is CASSGARVNTEAFF. As DNA, the CDR3 is TGTGCCAGCAGTGGAGCTCGGGTGAACACTGAAGCTTTCTTT. Drawing the rest from reference TRBV28 and TRBJ1-1, the complete variable domain is DVKVTQSSRYLVKRTGEKVFLECVQDMDHENMFWYRQDPGLGLRLIYFSYDVKMKEKGDIPEGYSVSREKKERFSLILESASTNQTSMYLCASSGARVNTEAFFGQGTRLTVV.

The CDR3 DNA sequence: TGCGCCAGCAGTGACAGGCCAAAGAAGAACACCGGGGAGCTGTTTTTT. It translates to CASSDRPKKNTGELFF. The J gene is TRBJ2-2, the V gene TRBV10-1; D unclear. Trimming took off 3 bases at V and 1 base at J, with 12 bases between the two ends. The CDR3 has 16 amino acids. Germline V gives CDR1 WNHNN, CDR2 SYGVQD (reference sequence).

J is TRBJ2-1 and V is TRBV19, with TRBD1 identical over 10 bases. The V segment lost 7 bases and the J segment 7 bases; nucleotides outside the gene matches: 7. Germline assignment: CDR1 LNHDA and CDR2 SQIVND (reference sequence). This CDR3 spans 14 amino acids. In DNA form, the CDR3 reads TGTGCCAGTAAAAGGACAGGGGGTCGAAATGAGCAGTTCTTC. Amino acids: CASKRTGGRNEQFF. Complete variable domain (other parts from reference TRBV19 and TRBJ2-1): DGGITQSPKYLFRKEGQNVTLSCEQNLNHDAMYWYRQDPGQGLRLIYYSQIVNDFQKGDIAEGYSVSREKKESFPLTVTSAQKNPTAFYLCASKRTGGRNEQFFGPGTRLTVL.